This T cell receptor beta chain was sequenced in a study of OX40 agonist ivuxolimab in advanced cancers. In the study overall: At doses from 0.01 to 10 mg/kg, patients were given intravenous ivuxolimab every 2 weeks.

Exclusion applied to patients with autoimmune disease history or systemic immunosuppression. Blood sampling took place at baseline, cycle 4 day 1, and cycle 7 day 1. Assay: immunoSEQ multiplex PCR; the TCRdb copy retains only in-frame clones and omits some. Of approximately 81,000 clones in the sample, around 90% were seen once. V was cut by 6 bases and J by 4 bases, with 12 bases left in between. Germline V CDR1 and CDR2: SGHTA, FQGNSA. There are 13 residues in the CDR3. The sequence derives from an adult with an advanced solid tumor such as melanoma, head and neck, liver or kidney cancer. Specimen: CD4+ or CD8+ T cells sorted from blood, collected in a trial of the OX40 agonist ivuxolimab. This chain uses TRBV7-2 with TRBJ1-2; D might be TRBD1 (5 bases). DNA of the CDR3: TGTGCCAGCAGTCCCAGGGCGCTCTATGGCTACACCTTC. Translated, it gives CASSPRALYGYTF. Looking up the rest from reference TRBV7-2 and TRBJ1-2 gives the full variable domain: GAGVSQSPSNKVTEKGKDVELRCDPISGHTALYWYRQSLGQGLEFLIYFQGNSAPDKSGLPSDRFSAERTGGSVSTLTIQRTQQEDSAVYLCASSPRALYGYTFGSGTRLTVV.